These 31 T cell receptor beta chains were sequenced from one sample in a study of shared clonotypes between healthy human individuals. Sequencing used immunoSEQ multiplex PCR; TCRdb keeps in-frame clones, though not all of them. Counted here are about 1.1 million clones, around 78% occurring once; the ten biggest clones make up under 0.65%. The sequenced sample was memory CD4+ T cells from PBMCs. Described subset: CD45RA-negative fraction. Receptors were obtained from a man aged 18 to 29 in good health. Some clones in this sample may be carry-over from other donors' samples.

The chain links TRBV7-3 to TRBJ1-1; D is uncertain. CDR1 is SGHTA, CDR2 FQGTGA, per germline. V lost 5 bases and J lost 2, with 12 bases in between. The CDR3 has 14 amino acids. The CDR3 protein is CASSQDGQNTEAFF. In DNA, the CDR3 is TGTGCCAGCAGCCAAGACGGGCAAAACACTGAAGCTTTCTTT.

The chain is built from TRBV11-1 and TRBJ2-7, with D possibly being TRBD2 (5 bases). Germline V lookup: CDR1 SGHAT, CDR2 FQDESV (reference sequence). This CDR3 spans 15 amino acids. The V and J ends lost 5 bases and 4 bases respectively, with 18 bases between them. The CDR3 spells CASSNEERGGYEQYF. Written as DNA, the CDR3 is TGTGCCAGCAGCAATGAAGAGAGAGGAGGATACGAGCAGTACTTC. The full variable domain, completed using reference TRBV11-1 and TRBJ2-7, is EAEVAQSPRYKITEKSQAVAFWCDPISGHATLYWYRQILGQGPELLVQFQDESVVDDSQLPKDRFSAERLKGVDSTLKIQPAELGDSAMYLCASSNEERGGYEQYFGPGTRLTVT.

The chain carries TRBV23-1 and TRBJ1-2; D remains ambiguous. TRBV23-1 is an ORF; its function is uncertain. This CDR3 is 16 amino acids long. V lost 0 bases and J 2 bases, leaving 13 bases between the germline ends. CDR3 nucleotide sequence: TGCGCCAGCAGTCAATCTGGTGGGCCCGGCAACTATGGCTACACCTTC. It codes for CASSQSGGPGNYGYTF.

To note about this clone: The sample carries other DNA sequences with the same CDR3. V gene TRBV11-2 combines with J gene TRBJ1-1; 7 nucleotides align to TRBD1. V was pared by 5 bases and J by 1 base, with 4 bases of the junction left unmatched. This CDR3 has 14 amino acids. Germline V gene lookup returns CDR1 SGHAT and CDR2 FQNNGV. CDR3 nucleotide sequence: TGTGCCAGCAGCCCCAGGACAGGGAACACTGAAGCTTTCTTT. Translation gives CASSPRTGNTEAFF.

The chain joins TRBV9 to TRBJ2-1; possible D gene TRBD2, 5 bases. Germline assignment: CDR1 SGDLS and CDR2 YYNGEE. The V end was cut by 4 bases, the J end by 0 bases, with 11 bases between. This CDR3 comprises 15 residues. Here the CDR3 DNA reads TGTGCCAGCAGCACCACTAGTACCTCCTACAATGAGCAGTTCTTC. It yields the protein CASSTTSTSYNEQFF. The full variable domain, rest sourced from reference TRBV9 and TRBJ2-1, is DSGVTQTPKHLITATGQRVTLRCSPRSGDLSVYWYQQSLDQGLQFLIQYYNGEERAKGNILERFSAQQFPDLHSELNLSSLELGDSALYFCASSTTSTSYNEQFFGPGTRLTVL.

The chain uses TRBV7-9 and TRBJ2-7; D is perhaps TRBD1 (6 bases). The CDR3 totals 15 residues. The V gene lost 1 base and the J gene lost 4 bases, with 14 bases spanning the gap. From germline, CDR1 is SEHNR and CDR2 FQNEAQ (reference sequence). DNA of the CDR3: TGTGCCAGCAGCTTAGAGGGGGTTTTGGCATACGAGCAGTACTTC. Amino acid sequence: CASSLEGVLAYEQYF.

A note on this clone: Other DNA sequences in the same sample also yield this CDR3. This chain uses TRBV7-9 with TRBJ2-3; D unclear. CDR3 size: 12 residues. V gave up 5 bases and J gave up 3 bases, with 6 bases separating them. The germline gives CDR1 SEHNR, CDR2 FQNEAQ (reference sequence). CDR3 protein: CASSPATDTQYF. DNA of the CDR3: TGTGCCAGCAGCCCCGCTACAGATACGCAGTATTTT. Full variable domain (remainder filled in from reference TRBV7-9 and TRBJ2-3): DTGVSQNPRHKITKRGQNVTFRCDPISEHNRLYWYRQTLGQGPEFLTYFQNEAQLEKSRLLSDRFSAERPKGSFSTLEIQRTEQGDSAMYLCASSPATDTQYFGPGTRLTVL.

In this sample, this clone turned up once. CDR3 coding DNA: TGTGCCAGCAGCAAAGCGGCGGGACTGGGCACAGATACGCAGTATTTT. Protein product: CASSKAAGLGTDTQYF. This rearrangement joins TRBV21-1 to TRBJ2-3; no check of the table's D call, TRBD2, against the DNA was made. TRBV21-1 is a listed pseudogene. The CDR3 contains 16 residues.

The chain uses TRBV19 and TRBJ2-7; D is unclear. CDR3 length: 13 amino acids. With 4 bases removed from V and 1 base from J, the gap between germline ends came to 8 bases. CDR1 and CDR2 from the germline V gene are LNHDA and SQIVND (reference sequence). CDR3 loop: CASSKGHSYEQYF. The CDR3, as DNA: TGTGCCAGTAGTAAGGGTCATTCCTACGAGCAGTACTTC.

The chain combines TRBV7-2 with TRBJ2-2; tentative D call: TRBD1 (5 bases). V shed 5 bases and J shed 3 bases, with 13 bases lying between them. The CDR3 totals 15 residues. Germline values: CDR1 SGHTA, CDR2 FQGNSA. The CDR3 loop is CASSTRVGYTGELFF. CDR3 coding DNA: TGTGCCAGCAGCACCAGGGTTGGTTACACCGGGGAGCTGTTTTTT.

The chain combines TRBV12-5 with TRBJ1-1; no clear D gene. CDR1 and CDR2 (germline): LGHNT, FRNRAP. CDR3 length: 13 residues. V was shortened by 6 bases and J by 6 bases, with 14 bases between the two germline ends. CDR3 bases: TGTGCTAGTGGGTCAGGATTTACTGCTGAAGCTTTCTTT. Its translation is CASGSGFTAEAFF.

This clone was counted a few times. The DNA for the CDR3 is TGTGCCAGCAGCCAAGATCCCCACAGAATACCTGAAGCTTTCTTT. This sequence encodes CASSQDPHRIPEAFF. V and J are TRBV4-2 and TRBJ1-1; D ambiguous. The CDR3 is 15 residues long. Germline lookup yields CDR1 LGHNA and CDR2 YNFKEQ. Trimming shortened V by 0 bases and J by 6 bases, and 14 bases separated the two germline ends.

The chain couples TRBV5-1 to TRBJ2-7; 8 bases are a match to TRBD2. The germline V gene has CDR1 SGHRS and CDR2 YFSETQ. The CDR3 consists of 15 residues. With V trimmed by 4 bases and J by 2 bases, 8 bases remained unmatched. The CDR3 sequence is CASSRALAGTYEQYF. CDR3 in DNA: TGCGCCAGCAGCAGGGCCCTAGCGGGTACCTACGAGCAGTACTTC.

This chain uses TRBV28 with TRBJ1-2; no clear D. The CDR3 runs 13 residues. Germline V CDR1 and CDR2: MDHEN, SYDVKM. Trimming pared 4 bases from V and 6 bases from J, leaving 12 bases between. The CDR3: CASSSPRGHGYTF. The CDR3 DNA is TGTGCCAGCAGTTCACCCCGTGGGCATGGCTACACCTTC.

V is TRBV27 and J is TRBJ2-7, with TRBD1 identical over 7 bases. This CDR3 has 15 amino acids. Trimming cost V 5 bases and J 1 base; bases outside gene matches: 8. Germline lookup yields CDR1 MNHEY and CDR2 SMNVEV (reference sequence). The chain's CDR3 is CASSPSGGWSYEQYF. CDR3 sequence (DNA): TGTGCCAGCAGTCCGTCAGGGGGATGGTCCTACGAGCAGTACTTC.

The chain links TRBV11-2 to TRBJ2-7; TRBD1 matches at 10 bases. Unmatched junction bases numbered 2, after V lost 2 bases and J lost 1 base. This CDR3 has 15 residues. In germline, CDR1 is SGHAT, CDR2 FQNNGV. CDR3 in amino acids: CASSLWDRGSYEQYF. CDR3 DNA sequence: TGTGCCAGCAGCTTATGGGACAGGGGATCCTACGAGCAGTACTTC.

The chain carries TRBV6-6 and TRBJ1-2; unclear D gene. Trimming took off 5 bases at V and 8 bases at J, with 12 bases between the two ends. The CDR3 covers 12 residues. Germline V gives CDR1 MNHNY, CDR2 SVGAGI (reference sequence). The CDR3 loop reads CASSTGQAGYTF. The CDR3 bases are TGTGCCAGCAGTACGGGCCAGGCGGGCTACACCTTC.

This clone was seen a single time. The chain links TRBV28 to TRBJ2-5, with 10 nucleotides matching TRBD1. V lost 5 bases to trimming and J lost 4 bases; unmatched junction nucleotides: 7. CDR3 length equals 15 residues. CDR1 is MDHEN and CDR2 is SYDVKM in the germline V gene. In nucleotides, the CDR3 is TGTGCCAGCAGTCTCCGGGACAGGGGTGGAGAGACCCAGTACTTC. Translation: CASSLRDRGGETQYF.

The J gene is TRBJ1-1, the V gene TRBV6-6; D might be TRBD1 (6 bases). This CDR3 is built from 16 residues. The germline CDR1 and CDR2 sequences are MNHNY and SVGAGI (reference sequence). V was trimmed by 5 bases and J by 0 bases, leaving 16 bases between them. CDR3 sequence (DNA): TGTGCCAGCAGTCGATTCCGGACAGACATGAACACTGAAGCTTTCTTT. Its translation is CASSRFRTDMNTEAFF.

The chain has TRBV7-2 and TRBJ2-1, with 8 bases matching TRBD1. CDR3 length: 15 amino acids. V shed 2 bases, J shed 8 bases, and the junction held 8 bases outside the gene matches. The germline V gene has CDR1 SGHTA and CDR2 FQGNSA. The CDR3 loop is CASSLQGACNDEQFF. The CDR3 nucleotides are TGTGCCAGCAGCTTACAGGGGGCCTGTAACGATGAGCAGTTCTTC.

V gene TRBV20-1 combines with J gene TRBJ1-5; D perhaps matches TRBD1 (5 bases). Trimming stripped 5 bases from V and 11 bases from J, with 13 bases between. From germline, CDR1 is DFQATT and CDR2 SNEGSKA (reference sequence). The CDR3 totals 11 residues. The CDR3 region has the DNA TGCAGTGCTGTTAAAGACAGCACCCAGCATTTT. Its translation: CSAVKDSTQHF.

The chain combines TRBV28 with TRBJ1-2, with unresolved D. The germline gives CDR1 MDHEN, CDR2 SYDVKM. This CDR3 has 11 amino acids. The CDR3: CGVGYSYGYTF. The DNA for the CDR3 is TGTGGAGTAGGTTATAGCTATGGCTACACCTTC.

The chain has TRBV28 and TRBJ1-3; D gene unclear. Between the trimmed V and J ends, which lost 5 bases and 0 bases, there was a span of 14 bases. The CDR3 runs 16 residues. Germline-derived CDR1 and CDR2 are MDHEN and SYDVKM. DNA for the CDR3: TGTGCCAGCAGTGTCCGACGGAGACTCTCTGGAAACACCATATATTTT. Residues: CASSVRRRLSGNTIYF.

This clone was recorded only once. A far bigger clonotype differs at one base, so this is likely a read error. This sample also contains other DNA sequences that code for the same CDR3. The chain links TRBV11-1 to TRBJ2-5, with D hard to call. Germline V gives CDR1 SGHAT, CDR2 FQDESV (reference sequence). Trimming pared 1 base from V and 3 bases from J, leaving 0 bases between. The CDR3 sequence is 11 residues long. CDR3 sequence: CASSLEETQYF. As DNA, the CDR3 is TGTGCCAGCAGCTTAGAAGAGACCCAGTACTTC. Filled out from reference TRBV11-1 and TRBJ2-5, the complete variable domain reads EAEVAQSPRYKITEKSQAVAFWCDPISGHATLYWYRQILGQGPELLVQFQDESVVDDSQLPKDRFSAERLKGVDSTLKIQPAELGDSAMYLCASSLEETQYFGPGTRLLVL.

The rearrangement links TRBV7-2 to TRBJ2-3; TRBD2 agrees at 9 bases. V dropped 4 bases and J dropped 4; count of bases not matched to a gene: 9. Germline V CDR1 and CDR2: SGHTA, FQGNSA. The CDR3 covers 16 residues. The CDR3 DNA reads as TGTGCCAGCAGCTCAGGTAGCGGGAGACTGGCAGATACGCAGTATTTT. Protein sequence: CASSSGSGRLADTQYF.

To note about this clone: Other DNA sequences in this sample translate to the same CDR3. The rearrangement links TRBV30 to TRBJ2-5; no clear D. V was trimmed by 3 bases and J by 4 bases, leaving 6 bases between them. CDR3 length: 11 amino acids. The germline V gene encodes CDR1 GTSNPN and CDR2 SVGIG (reference sequence). The CDR3 sequence: CAWSPGETQYF. The CDR3 DNA reads TGTGCCTGGAGCCCCGGAGAGACCCAGTACTTC.

The count of this clone is one. The chain recombines TRBV2 with TRBJ2-5, with a tentative D call TRBD1 (5 bases). The CDR3 is 14 amino acids. The germline gives CDR1 SNHLY, CDR2 FYNNEI. The V gene lost 2 bases and the J gene lost 4 bases, with 11 bases spanning the gap. The CDR3 here is CASSERSQGETQYF. In DNA, the CDR3 is TGTGCCAGCAGTGAACGGTCGCAGGGAGAGACCCAGTACTTC.

The rearrangement uses TRBV6-1 and TRBJ1-2; D call uncertain. Per germline, CDR1 MNHNS and CDR2 SASEGT. Trimming pared 7 bases from V and 7 bases from J, leaving 10 bases between. This CDR3 region has 11 residues. CDR3 sequence (DNA): TGTGCCAGCAACACTAATCCTGGCTACACCTTC. Translated: CASNTNPGYTF.

The sample holds one count of this clone. Other DNA sequences in this specimen translate into the identical CDR3. V is TRBV6-1 and J is TRBJ2-1; D might be TRBD1 (5 bases). Looked up from germline, CDR1 is MNHNS and CDR2 is SASEGT. Trimming took 4 bases from V and 6 from J, leaving 13 bases between them. This CDR3 region has 14 residues. For the CDR3, the DNA is TGTGCCAGCAGTGTTGCTTCAGGGCGCAATGAGCAGTTCTTC. It specifies CASSVASGRNEQFF.

The chain couples TRBV28 to TRBJ1-3, with D perhaps TRBD1 (5 bases). V shed 4 bases and J shed 4 bases, with 17 bases lying between them. This CDR3 comprises 16 residues. Germline CDR1 MDHEN, CDR2 SYDVKM. This CDR3 reads CASSWTSRAAGNTIYF. In nucleotides, the CDR3 is TGTGCCAGCAGTTGGACATCCCGGGCGGCCGGAAACACCATATATTTT.

V is TRBV5-8 and J is TRBJ2-1; TRBD2 might be the D (5 bases). The germline V and J ends were trimmed by 1 base and 0 bases, with 8 bases remaining between them. CDR1 is SGHTS and CDR2 is YDEGEE in the germline V gene. The CDR3 extends over 15 amino acids. The CDR3 bases are TGTGCCAGCAGCTTGCGGGGAATCTCCTACAATGAGCAGTTCTTC. This gives the protein CASSLRGISYNEQFF.